What follows are 31 T cell receptor beta chains derived from one specimen sequenced in a study of blood T cell repertoires in COVID-19. Sequenced by immunoSEQ multiplex PCR; TCRdb stores in-frame clones only, minus some. This repertoire shows 150,000 to 190,000 clones, roughly four fifths found once; its top ten account for about 7.2%. The sample was PBMCs or T cells enriched from blood (not recorded which). The receptor set was obtained from a man between 45 and 60 years old who had recovered from COVID-19.

The gene calls are TRBV21-1 and TRBJ1-5; the table's D gene call, TRBD1, was not cross checked with the DNA. TRBV21-1 is listed as a pseudogene. CDR3 size: 13 residues. The CDR3 sequence: CAPGHGLNQPQHF. CDR3 nucleotide sequence: TGTGCCCCGGGACACGGTCTCAATCAGCCCCAGCATTTT.

The genes are TRBV29-1 and TRBJ1-2; 8 bases line up with TRBD1. The CDR3 has 12 residues. CDR1 and CDR2 (germline): SQVTM, ANQGSEA. Trimming removed 2 bases from V and 7 bases from J; junction bases left unmatched: 3. The CDR3 here is CSVELQGVGYTF. The CDR3 nucleotides read TGCAGCGTTGAACTACAGGGGGTTGGCTACACCTTC. Together with reference TRBV29-1 and TRBJ1-2, the CDR3 gives the full variable domain: SAVISQKPSRDICQRGTSLTIQCQVDSQVTMMFWYRQQPGQSLTLIATANQGSEATYESGFVIDKFPISRPNLTFSTLTVSNMSPEDSSIYLCSVELQGVGYTFGSGTRLTVV.

The table lists this clone with a few counts. This rearrangement joins TRBV2 to TRBJ1-2; D is possibly TRBD1 (6 bases). Deletions cut 6 bases from V and 0 bases from J, with 17 bases between. CDR3 length: 16 amino acids. The V gene's germline CDR1 is SNHLY and CDR2 FYNNEI. The CDR3 nucleotides read TGTGCCAGCAGAACACAGGGATTCATAGCTAACTATGGCTACACCTTC. Protein: CASRTQGFIANYGYTF.

The rearrangement uses TRBV5-1 and TRBJ1-2; D perhaps matches TRBD1 (6 bases). Germline V gives CDR1 SGHRS, CDR2 YFSETQ. This CDR3 is built from 14 residues. V shed 7 bases and J shed 8 bases, with 21 bases lying between them. The CDR3 nucleotides are TGCGCCAGCCAGAGTGGTTGGGGGCGAGACGGCTACACCTTC. It yields the protein CASQSGWGRDGYTF. The whole variable domain, remainder taken from reference TRBV5-1 and TRBJ1-2, is KAGVTQTPRYLIKTRGQQVTLSCSPISGHRSVSWYQQTPGQGLQFLFEYFSETQRNKGNFPGRFSGRQFSNSRSEMNVSTLELGDSALYLCASQSGWGRDGYTFGSGTRLTVV.

The chain couples TRBV4-1 to TRBJ1-5, with 7 nucleotides matching TRBD1. V dropped 4 bases and J dropped 5; count of bases not matched to a gene: 8. Germline CDR1 MGHRA, CDR2 YSYEKL. The CDR3 runs 15 residues. The CDR3 DNA reads as TGCGCCAGCAGCCTCAAAGACAGGGTCGATCAGCCCCAGCATTTT. Protein product: CASSLKDRVDQPQHF.

The chain couples TRBV7-6 to TRBJ2-2; D is unclear. V was pared by 2 bases and J by 5 bases, with 9 bases between. Germline values: CDR1 SGHVS, CDR2 FNYEAQ. This CDR3 contains 14 residues. The CDR3 bases are TGTGCCAGCAGCTTAAGTCTAGTTACCGGGGAGCTGTTTTTT. This sequence encodes CASSLSLVTGELFF.

The chain joins TRBV4-1 to TRBJ2-2; no clear D gene. Trimming pared 5 bases from V and 0 bases from J, leaving 4 bases between. The CDR3 has 13 residues. Germline loops: CDR1 MGHRA, CDR2 YSYEKL. CDR3 in amino acids: CASSTSNTGELFF. The CDR3 region has the DNA TGCGCCAGCAGCACTTCGAACACCGGGGAGCTGTTTTTT.

This clone was counted between two and nine times. One junction end does not reproduce the germline sequence, and a read error may be involved. The V gene is TRBV29-1, the J gene TRBJ1-2, with D hard to call. The CDR3 is 11 amino acids. Germline V gene lookup returns CDR1 SQVTM and CDR2 ANQGSEA. DNA for the CDR3: TGCAGCGTTGAGACACAAGGACTGAGGGACTTC. Protein product: CSVETQGLRDF.

The J gene is TRBJ2-1, the V gene TRBV5-1, with D tentatively TRBD1 (6 bases). There are 15 residues in the CDR3. Germline V gene sequence: CDR1 SGHRS, CDR2 YFSETQ. V dropped 0 bases and J dropped 0 bases, with 7 bases sitting between them. As DNA, the CDR3 is TGCGCCAGCAGCTTGGAGGGGGACTCCTACAATGAGCAGTTCTTC. Translated, it gives CASSLEGDSYNEQFF.

The CDR3 is CSVGGSGGYTF. As DNA, the CDR3 is TGCAGTGTTGGAGGGTCGGGAGGCTACACCTTC. The genes are TRBV20-1 and TRBJ1-2; D not resolved. Trimming took 7 bases from V and 8 from J, leaving 14 bases between them. There are 11 residues in the CDR3. Germline V gene lookup returns CDR1 DFQATT and CDR2 SNEGSKA (reference sequence).

This rearrangement joins TRBV7-2 to TRBJ1-2; 7 bases are a match to TRBD1. The CDR3 totals 15 residues. Germline CDR1 SGHTA, CDR2 FQGNSA. The ends lost 5 bases at V and 4 bases at J; junction bases unmatched: 10. CDR3 sequence: CASSLNGQDTYGYTF. Here the CDR3 DNA reads TGTGCCAGCAGCCTGAACGGACAGGACACCTATGGCTACACCTTC. The full variable domain, in which reference TRBV7-2 and TRBJ1-2 provide the parts outside the CDR3, is GAGVSQSPSNKVTEKGKDVELRCDPISGHTALYWYRQSLGQGLEFLIYFQGNSAPDKSGLPSDRFSAERTGGSVSTLTIQRTQQEDSAVYLCASSLNGQDTYGYTFGSGTRLTVV.

The chain joins TRBV20-1 to TRBJ1-2; weak D call: TRBD1 (5 bases). The CDR3 length is 11 residues. The V end was cut by 3 bases, the J end by 7 bases, with 9 bases between. The germline V gene has CDR1 DFQATT and CDR2 SNEGSKA (reference sequence). The chain's CDR3 is CSARVTVGYTF. The CDR3 nucleotides are TGCAGTGCTAGGGTGACAGTTGGCTACACCTTC.

This clone was observed a single time. The genes are TRBV5-1 and TRBJ2-1, with 11 nucleotides matching TRBD2. Trimming at V came to 0 bases and at J to 3 bases, leaving 5 bases not matched to a gene. Per germline, CDR1 SGHRS and CDR2 YFSETQ. The CDR3 consists of 17 residues. The DNA for the CDR3 is TGCGCCAGCAGCTTGGGGCCTAGCGGGGGGAACTACAATGAGCAGTTCTTC. It codes for CASSLGPSGGNYNEQFF. The full variable domain, rest sourced from reference TRBV5-1 and TRBJ2-1, is KAGVTQTPRYLIKTRGQQVTLSCSPISGHRSVSWYQQTPGQGLQFLFEYFSETQRNKGNFPGRFSGRQFSNSRSEMNVSTLELGDSALYLCASSLGPSGGNYNEQFFGPGTRLTVL.

V gene TRBV30 combines with J gene TRBJ2-1; 7 nucleotides agree with TRBD1. This CDR3 is 16 amino acids long. V gave up 2 bases and J gave up 2 bases; unmatched junction bases: 9. CDR1 GTSNPN and CDR2 SVGIG come from the germline V gene (reference sequence). CDR3 in DNA: TGTGCCTGGAGTATTCGACAGGGTAGAACCTACAATGAGCAGTTCTTC. Amino acid sequence: CAWSIRQGRTYNEQFF.

The chain has TRBV20-1 and TRBJ2-7, with 8 bases identical to TRBD2. Germline trimming cut 4 bases from V and 3 bases from J; bases unmatched to any gene: 8. Germline values: CDR1 DFQATT, CDR2 SNEGSKA (reference sequence). This CDR3 spans 14 amino acids. The CDR3 spells CSANERGPDYEQYF. In nucleotides, the CDR3 is TGCAGTGCTAATGAGCGGGGGCCTGACTACGAGCAGTACTTC.

CDR3 amino acids: CSVGQGREKLFF. The CDR3 DNA follows: TGCAGCGTTGGACAGGGTAGGGAAAAACTGTTTTTT. The V and J genes are TRBV29-1 and TRBJ1-4; 7 bases line up with TRBD1. Trimming at V came to 4 bases and at J to 8 bases, leaving 4 bases not matched to a gene. The V gene's germline CDR1 is SQVTM and CDR2 ANQGSEA. The CDR3 loop spans 12 amino acids. Filled out from reference TRBV29-1 and TRBJ1-4, the complete variable domain reads SAVISQKPSRDICQRGTSLTIQCQVDSQVTMMFWYRQQPGQSLTLIATANQGSEATYESGFVIDKFPISRPNLTFSTLTVSNMSPEDSSIYLCSVGQGREKLFFGSGTQLSVL.

The chain links TRBV19 to TRBJ1-5; TRBD1 aligns across 7 bases. This CDR3 region has 16 residues. Per germline, CDR1 LNHDA and CDR2 SQIVND (reference sequence). After removal of 5 bases from V and 1 base from J, the junction contained 8 bases not matched to a gene. The CDR3 coding sequence is TGTGCCAGTAGTCCCCCCGGGACAGCCAGCAATCAGCCCCAGCATTTT. This gives the protein CASSPPGTASNQPQHF.

The rearrangement links TRBV27 to TRBJ1-5, with D hard to call. V lost 2 bases, J lost 6 bases, and 14 bases lay in between. Germline V gene sequence: CDR1 MNHEY, CDR2 SMNVEV (reference sequence). This CDR3 region has 15 residues. CDR3 region: CASSLSATAGQPQHF. CDR3 nucleotides: TGTGCCAGCAGTTTAAGTGCCACGGCGGGTCAGCCCCAGCATTTT.

V usage is TRBV12-5 and J usage is TRBJ2-7, with 10 bases fitting TRBD1. Germline CDR1 is LGHNT and CDR2 is FRNRAP. The CDR3 is 15 amino acids. The ends lost 1 base at V and 0 bases at J; junction bases unmatched: 0. The CDR3 protein is CASGLGQGASYEQYF. CDR3 nucleotide sequence: TGTGCTAGTGGTTTGGGACAGGGGGCCTCCTACGAGCAGTACTTC. Full variable domain (missing parts from reference TRBV12-5 and TRBJ2-7): DARVTQTPRHKVTEMGQEVTMRCQPILGHNTVFWYRQTMMQGLELLAYFRNRAPLDDSGMPKDRFSAEMPDATLATLKIQPSEPRDSAVYFCASGLGQGASYEQYFGPGTRLTVT.

V is TRBV11-2 and J is TRBJ2-7; perhaps TRBD2 as D (5 bases). CDR1 and CDR2 (germline): SGHAT, FQNNGV. The CDR3 loop spans 14 amino acids. V shed 5 bases and J shed 2 bases, with 13 bases lying between them. Written as DNA, the CDR3 is TGTGCCAGCAGCCTGACCACGGGGACCTACGAGCAGTACTTC. Amino acids: CASSLTTGTYEQYF.

This sequence joins TRBV5-1 and TRBJ2-3; D is possibly TRBD2 (5 bases). The ends were cut back, 3 bases at V and 2 bases at J, with 10 bases in the middle. This CDR3 is 14 amino acids long. Looked up from germline, CDR1 is SGHRS and CDR2 is YFSETQ. Here the CDR3 DNA reads TGCGCCAGCAGCTCTCGGGGAGTCACAGATACGCAGTATTTT. Its protein is CASSSRGVTDTQYF.

This chain connects TRBV5-5 to TRBJ1-5, with D hard to call. The CDR3 length is 14 residues. Trimming shortened V by 4 bases and J by 6 bases, and 14 bases separated the two germline ends. CDR1 and CDR2 from the germline V gene are SGHKS and YYEKEE (reference sequence). The CDR3 DNA reads TGTGCCAGCAGCCCCGCGGAGCCTAGTCAGCCCCAGCATTTT. This encodes CASSPAEPSQPQHF. The whole variable domain, remainder taken from reference TRBV5-5 and TRBJ1-5, is DAGVTQSPTHLIKTRGQQVTLRCSPISGHKSVSWYQQVLGQGPQFIFQYYEKEERGRGNFPDRFSARQFPNYSSELNVNALLLGDSALYLCASSPAEPSQPQHFGDGTRLSIL.

The rearrangement uses TRBV9 and TRBJ2-5, with 7 bases identical to TRBD2. The germline V gene has CDR1 SGDLS and CDR2 YYNGEE. Unmatched junction bases numbered 2, after V lost 0 bases and J lost 3 bases. The CDR3 has 14 amino acids. The CDR3 protein is CASSVGTRKETQYF. CDR3 sequence (DNA): TGTGCCAGCAGCGTAGGGACTAGAAAAGAGACCCAGTACTTC.

The chain has TRBV10-3 and TRBJ2-5; 8 bases fit TRBD1. The junction had 5 bases not matched to a gene; V was cut back by 6 bases and J by 5 bases. From germline, CDR1 is ENHRY and CDR2 SYGVKD. This CDR3 comprises 13 residues. CDR3 sequence reads: CAISDRGGETQYF. The CDR3 DNA follows: TGTGCCATCAGCGACAGGGGCGGGGAGACCCAGTACTTC.

The CDR3 bases are TGTGCCAGCAGCACAACAATCCAGGTTAACACCGGGGAGCTGTTTTTT. Its protein is CASSTTIQVNTGELFF. The chain is built from TRBV7-6 and TRBJ2-2; D is uncertain. Per the germline V gene, CDR1 is SGHVS and CDR2 is FNYEAQ. The CDR3 totals 16 residues. The ends were cut back, 5 bases at V and 2 bases at J, with 15 bases in the middle. Full variable domain (outside the CDR3, taken from reference TRBV7-6 and TRBJ2-2): GAGVSQSPRYKVTKRGQDVALRCDPISGHVSLYWYRQALGQGPEFLTYFNYEAQQDKSGLPNDRFSAERPEGSISTLTIQRTEQRDSAMYRCASSTTIQVNTGELFFGEGSRLTVL.

The V gene is TRBV5-1, the J gene TRBJ1-5; no firm D call. Trimming pared 0 bases from V and 5 bases from J, leaving 6 bases between. CDR1 and CDR2 (germline): SGHRS, YFSETQ. The CDR3 is 13 residues long. The CDR3 spells CASSLERDQPQHF. The CDR3 DNA reads as TGCGCCAGCAGCTTGGAAAGAGATCAGCCCCAGCATTTT. Full variable domain (outside the CDR3, taken from reference TRBV5-1 and TRBJ1-5): KAGVTQTPRYLIKTRGQQVTLSCSPISGHRSVSWYQQTPGQGLQFLFEYFSETQRNKGNFPGRFSGRQFSNSRSEMNVSTLELGDSALYLCASSLERDQPQHFGDGTRLSIL.

The J gene is TRBJ2-7, the V gene TRBV4-3; D is ambiguous. V lost 1 base to trimming and J lost 7 bases, with 14 bases between them. Germline values: CDR1 LGHNA, CDR2 YSLEER. The CDR3 has 14 residues. CDR3 sequence (DNA): TGCGCCAGCAGCCAAGCCCCTCTCCTAGGAGAGCAGTACTTC. Its translation is CASSQAPLLGEQYF.

A word on this clone: Other DNA sequences of this sample code for an identical CDR3. The DNA for the CDR3 is TGTGCCAGCAGTTTCGAACTCTCTGGGGCCAACGTCCTGACTTTC. The encoded protein is CASSFELSGANVLTF. The chain employs TRBV27 and TRBJ2-6; the D is unclear. The CDR3 extends over 15 amino acids. V was trimmed by 3 bases and J by 0 bases, leaving 6 bases between them. Germline lookup yields CDR1 MNHEY and CDR2 SMNVEV (reference sequence).

The chain is built from TRBV9 and TRBJ1-6, with a tentative D call TRBD1 (5 bases). The length of the CDR3 is 13 residues. Deletions cut 4 bases from V and 9 bases from J, with 11 bases between. Germline CDR1 reads SGDLS; CDR2 reads YYNGEE. CDR3 DNA: TGTGCCAGCAGCTTCAGGGCTGGTTCACCCCTCCACTTT. Protein: CASSFRAGSPLHF.

The rearrangement joins TRBV6-5 to TRBJ1-6; D is undetermined. Looked up from germline, CDR1 is MNHEY and CDR2 is SVGAGI. The CDR3 runs to 15 residues. The V end lost 2 bases, the J end lost 7 bases, and 12 bases lay between the germline ends. CDR3 residues: CASSYAGEKNSPLHF. The CDR3 region has the DNA TGTGCCAGCAGTTACGCCGGGGAAAAGAATTCACCCCTCCACTTT.

The rearrangement joins TRBV6-5 to TRBJ2-3, with 7 bases lining up with TRBD1. V lost 2 bases to trimming and J lost 6 bases; unmatched junction nucleotides: 2. Germline V gene lookup returns CDR1 MNHEY and CDR2 SVGAGI. This CDR3 has 13 residues. CDR3 region: CASSYTQGDTQYF. CDR3 coding DNA: TGTGCCAGCAGTTACACACAGGGGGATACGCAGTATTTT.